This T cell receptor beta chain emerged from a study of neoadjuvant anti-PD-1 for oral cavity cancer. The table lists this clone with a few counts. The antigen is undetermined. Study results and caveats: TCR analyses covered only a few patients per response group.

Germline values: CDR1 LNHNV, CDR2 YYDKDF (reference sequence). This CDR3 region has 17 residues. The V end lost 5 bases, the J end lost 0 bases, and 17 bases lay between the germline ends. Analysis of PBMCs was direct, with no culture step. The repertoire was sequenced with immunoSEQ multiplex PCR; TCRdb's copy has only in-frame clones and lacks some. The profile shows under 85,000 clones, roughly four fifths of them singletons. The sequence was obtained from a person aged 35-79 years with oral cavity squamous cell carcinoma. The sequenced sample was PBMCs, obtained before nivolumab (anti-PD-1) treatment. The chain is built from TRBV15 and TRBJ1-3, with D maybe TRBD1 (5 bases). CDR3: CATSAPGRMDSGNTIYF. CDR3 nucleotides: TGTGCCACCAGCGCCCCGGGACGGATGGACTCTGGAAACACCATATATTTT.